This TCR beta chain was recorded in a study of beta chain features in type 1 diabetes. The investigators reverse transcribed all of the isolated RNA, so they sequenced expressed TCRB transcripts. Sequencing was performed with immunoSEQ multiplex PCR; in TCRdb, only in-frame clones are kept and a portion is missing. The sample shows about 360,000 clones, roughly 13% of them seen only once. This clone turned up a few times. With V trimmed by 5 bases and J by 6 bases, 3 bases remained unmatched. The CDR3 has 12 residues. Per the germline V gene, CDR1 is MNHEY and CDR2 is SVGAGI. Sequencing input: naive CD4+ T cells from blood. The TCR comes from a man younger than 35 in good health. This chain connects TRBV6-5 to TRBJ1-2; 7 bases map to TRBD1. The chain's CDR3 is CASSNRGHGYTF. CDR3 DNA sequence: TGTGCCAGCAGTAACAGGGGTCATGGCTACACCTTC.